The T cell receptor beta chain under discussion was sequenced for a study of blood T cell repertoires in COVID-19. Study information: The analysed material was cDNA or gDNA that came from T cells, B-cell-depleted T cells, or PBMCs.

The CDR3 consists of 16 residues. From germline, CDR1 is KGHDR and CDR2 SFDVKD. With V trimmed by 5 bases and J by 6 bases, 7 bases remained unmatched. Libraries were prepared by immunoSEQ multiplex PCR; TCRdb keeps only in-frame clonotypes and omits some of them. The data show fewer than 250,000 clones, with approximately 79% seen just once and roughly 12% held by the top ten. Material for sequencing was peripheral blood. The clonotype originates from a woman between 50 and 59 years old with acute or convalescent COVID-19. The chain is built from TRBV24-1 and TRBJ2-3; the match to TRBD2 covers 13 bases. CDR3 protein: CATSGETSGRSDTQYF. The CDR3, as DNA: TGTGCCACCAGTGGAGAGACTAGCGGGAGGTCTGATACGCAGTATTTT.